Listed here are 21 T cell receptor beta chains from one sample, sequenced in a study of shared clonotypes between healthy human individuals. Data came from immunoSEQ multiplex PCR; TCRdb stores just in-frame clones and leaves some out. The sample yields more than 2,000,000 clones, approximately 95% seen once. Specimen: naive CD4+ T cells from PBMCs. Subset defined: CD45RA+ positively selected. Receptor source: a young man in good health. Some clones in this sample may be carry-over from other donors' samples.

The chain employs TRBV18 and TRBJ1-1; no firm D call. Germline assignment: CDR1 KGHSH and CDR2 LQKENI. The CDR3 extends over 11 amino acids. V was shortened by 4 bases and J by 7 bases, with 7 bases between the two germline ends. The CDR3 here is CASSLDFEAFF. CDR3 DNA sequence: TGTGCCAGCTCACTTGATTTTGAAGCTTTCTTT.

V and J are TRBV5-1 and TRBJ2-2, with no clear D. Germline lookup yields CDR1 SGHRS and CDR2 YFSETQ. This CDR3 is built from 15 residues. V lost 2 bases to trimming and J lost 2 bases, with 10 bases between them. This chain's CDR3 is CASSFPAFNTGELFF. Here the CDR3 DNA reads TGCGCCAGCAGCTTTCCAGCCTTCAACACCGGGGAGCTGTTTTTT.

This chain joins TRBV28 and TRBJ2-2; 12 bases line up with TRBD2. Trimming took 5 bases from V and 7 from J; bases not matched to a gene: 8. CDR1 and CDR2 from the germline V gene are MDHEN and SYDVKM. The CDR3 runs 16 residues. CDR3 DNA: TGTGCCAGCAGTCAGCTAGCGGGAGGGATAGGCGGGGAGCTGTTTTTT. Its protein product is CASSQLAGGIGGELFF.

The CDR3 DNA reads as TGTGCCAGCACGATTACAGGGTTAGGCCACGAGCAGTACTTC. The encoded protein is CASTITGLGHEQYF. V is TRBV28 and J is TRBJ2-7; the D gene is possibly TRBD1 (6 bases). The V gene's germline CDR1 is MDHEN and CDR2 SYDVKM. This CDR3 has 14 residues. Trimming pared 7 bases from V and 5 bases from J, leaving 18 bases between.

The chain links TRBV27 to TRBJ2-5; D perhaps matches TRBD2 (5 bases). The germline V gene encodes CDR1 MNHEY and CDR2 SMNVEV (reference sequence). The CDR3 length is 13 residues. V was shortened by 5 bases and J by 7 bases, with 14 bases between the two germline ends. In nucleotides, the CDR3 is TGTGCCAGCAGTGGCTCCCATGGAGGGACCCAGTACTTC. Translated: CASSGSHGGTQYF.

This chain joins TRBV9 and TRBJ2-1, with a weak D call TRBD1 (5 bases). V dropped 0 bases and J dropped 4 bases, with 8 bases sitting between them. The CDR3 runs 14 residues. Germline V lookup: CDR1 SGDLS, CDR2 YYNGEE. The CDR3 loop is CASSVDPGYNEQFF. CDR3 bases: TGTGCCAGCAGCGTAGATCCAGGGTACAATGAGCAGTTCTTC.

The CDR3 nucleotides read TGCAGCGGTGGGCCTACTAGCGGACAAGAGACCCAGTACTTC. Protein: CSGGPTSGQETQYF. The chain links TRBV29-1 to TRBJ2-5; 8 bases fit TRBD2. The CDR3 spans 14 residues. Per germline, CDR1 SQVTM and CDR2 ANQGSEA. Trimming removed 7 bases from V and 2 bases from J; junction bases left unmatched: 9.

The chain joins TRBV6-5 to TRBJ1-1; the D is unclear. CDR1 MNHEY and CDR2 SVGAGI come from the germline V gene. V lost 3 bases and J 4 bases, leaving 12 bases between the germline ends. The CDR3 totals 14 residues. CDR3: CASSYVGGSTEAFF. The CDR3 bases are TGTGCCAGCAGTTATGTAGGAGGGTCCACTGAAGCTTTCTTT.

This chain links TRBV18 with TRBJ2-3; D perhaps matches TRBD1 (6 bases). The CDR3 is 15 residues long. Germline values: CDR1 KGHSH, CDR2 LQKENI. Trimming took 5 bases from V and 2 from J, leaving 14 bases between them. CDR3 residues: CASSATGRDTDTQYF. CDR3 coding DNA: TGTGCCAGCTCAGCGACAGGAAGGGACACAGATACGCAGTATTTT.

The chain links TRBV12-5 to TRBJ2-1; the match to TRBD2 covers 13 bases. This CDR3 is built from 17 residues. The ends lost 4 bases at V and 8 bases at J; junction bases unmatched: 11. The germline gives CDR1 LGHNT, CDR2 FRNRAP. CDR3 in amino acids: CASGSILTSGRSHEQFF. The CDR3 nucleotides read TGTGCTAGTGGTTCGATCCTGACTAGCGGGAGGTCACATGAGCAGTTCTTC. Looking up the rest from reference TRBV12-5 and TRBJ2-1 gives the full variable domain: DARVTQTPRHKVTEMGQEVTMRCQPILGHNTVFWYRQTMMQGLELLAYFRNRAPLDDSGMPKDRFSAEMPDATLATLKIQPSEPRDSAVYFCASGSILTSGRSHEQFFGPGTRLTVL.

The gene calls are TRBV6-1 and TRBJ1-5; no definite D call. Looked up from germline, CDR1 is MNHNS and CDR2 is SASEGT. The CDR3 spans 14 residues. The V end was cut by 7 bases, the J end by 5 bases, with 15 bases between. CDR3 amino acids: CASTPSGIYQPQHF. The CDR3 nucleotides read TGTGCCAGCACCCCCAGCGGTATTTATCAGCCCCAGCATTTT.

The chain couples TRBV9 to TRBJ2-7; 9 positions match TRBD2. Germline CDR1 and CDR2: SGDLS and YYNGEE. The CDR3 runs to 15 residues. V was pared by 0 bases and J by 4 bases, with 5 bases of the junction left unmatched. The CDR3 nucleotides read TGTGCCAGCAGCGTAGCTAGCGGGATGGGATACGAGCAGTACTTC. Protein product: CASSVASGMGYEQYF.

This clone showed up just once. In the same sample, other DNA sequences code for this CDR3. The gene calls are TRBV2 and TRBJ2-7; 7 nucleotides align to TRBD2. Unmatched junction bases numbered 4, after V lost 5 bases and J lost 0 bases. CDR3 length equals 14 residues. The germline V gene encodes CDR1 SNHLY and CDR2 FYNNEI. The CDR3 DNA reads TGTGCCAGCAGTTTGGGGGGGAGCTCCTACGAGCAGTACTTC. Amino acids: CASSLGGSSYEQYF. Drawing the rest from reference TRBV2 and TRBJ2-7, the complete variable domain is EPEVTQTPSHQVTQMGQEVILRCVPISNHLYFYWYRQILGQKVEFLVSFYNNEISEKSEIFDDQFSVERPDGSNFTLKIRSTKLEDSAMYFCASSLGGSSYEQYFGPGTRLTVT.

The chain couples TRBV25-1 to TRBJ1-6; weak D call: TRBD1 (5 bases). The CDR3 contains 15 residues. Germline V lookup: CDR1 MGHDK, CDR2 SYGVNS. V was clipped by 3 bases and J by 10 bases, with 16 bases between them. CDR3 loop: CASSDGTWMLSPLHF. CDR3 coding DNA: TGTGCCAGCAGTGATGGGACCTGGATGTTGTCACCCCTCCACTTT.

The chain is built from TRBV29-1 and TRBJ2-5, with 10 positions matching TRBD1. Gene TRBJ2-7 matches the end of the DNA better, so the J call may be wrong. Germline-derived CDR1 and CDR2 are SQVTM and ANQGSEA. This CDR3 region has 14 residues. The CDR3 sequence is CSVGTGQGRREQYF. Written as DNA, the CDR3 is TGCAGCGTCGGAACGGGACAGGGGCGCCGCGAGCAGTACTTC.

Here the CDR3 reads CASSTEATNYGYTF. CDR3 in DNA: TGTGCCAGCAGTACTGAAGCTACTAACTATGGCTACACCTTC. This chain links TRBV6-4 with TRBJ1-2; D remains unclear. Germline lookup yields CDR1 MRHNA and CDR2 SNTAGT. V lost 5 bases to trimming and J lost 0 bases, with 10 bases between them. The CDR3 extends over 14 amino acids.

This CDR3 is CASSLAGGLVPPIQYF. In DNA form, the CDR3 reads TGTGCCAGCAGCCTGGCTGGGGGACTAGTGCCCCCAATTCAGTACTTC. V and J are TRBV5-8 and TRBJ2-4, with TRBD2 matching 8 bases. The V gene's germline CDR1 is SGHTS and CDR2 YDEGEE. There are 16 residues in the CDR3. With V trimmed by 4 bases and J by 10 bases, 16 bases remained unmatched.

This clone has a single count. J is TRBJ2-5 and V is TRBV27; D perhaps matches TRBD2 (5 bases). V gave up 1 base and J gave up 1 base, with 13 bases separating them. The CDR3 is made up of 16 amino acids. Germline CDR1 and CDR2: MNHEY and SMNVEV (reference sequence). The CDR3 loop reads CASSLWASSPQETQYF. The CDR3 bases are TGTGCCAGCAGTTTATGGGCTAGCTCACCCCAAGAGACCCAGTACTTC.

The chain links TRBV9 to TRBJ1-4; D is uncertain. The DNA end is more similar to TRBJ2-2, so the J call may be wrong. Germline assignment: CDR1 SGDLS and CDR2 YYNGEE. This CDR3 comprises 14 residues. Here the CDR3 DNA reads TGTGCCAGCAGCGTAGCTGTCGCCGGGCGGGAGCTGTTTTTT. This translates into CASSVAVAGRELFF.

The count of this clone is one. The chain is built from TRBV6-1 and TRBJ2-7, with no clear D. The CDR3 length is 13 residues. Trimming removed 5 bases from V and 2 bases from J, with 10 bases in between. Germline V gene data show CDR1 as MNHNS and CDR2 as SASEGT. The CDR3 region is CASSIDMAYEQYF. Here the CDR3 DNA reads TGTGCCAGCAGTATCGATATGGCCTACGAGCAGTACTTC.

The CDR3 reads CASSIGLAGANEQFF. The DNA of the CDR3 is TGTGCCAGTAGTATAGGACTAGCGGGAGCCAATGAGCAGTTCTTC. The chain carries TRBV19 and TRBJ2-1; 12 positions match TRBD2. CDR1 LNHDA and CDR2 SQIVND come from the germline V gene (reference sequence). The CDR3 has 15 amino acids. The V segment lost 1 base and the J segment 6 bases; nucleotides outside the gene matches: 1.